This T cell receptor (beta chain) emerged from a study of blood T cell repertoires in COVID-19 (dated by TCRdb to about 2020). Study-wide context: Samples covering the acute and convalescent phases of COVID-19 were provided by collaborators in the United States, Italy and Spain. The material from the prospective study consisted of cDNA or gDNA derived from T cells, B-cell-depleted T cells, or PBMCs. Nearly every sample came with metadata listing a de-identified subject ID, COVID-19 status, age in years and sex. Where available, HLA class I and class II types were obtained from metadata supplied by the sample provider rather than from assay-based typing. Samples came from the ongoing ImmuneRACE study (first 160 participants) plus 1,254 subjects from 6 global collaborators. The repertoires were released in a freely available public database meant as a resource for research on the immune response to SARS-CoV-2. Subjects who had been exposed to COVID-19, were actively infected with it, or had recovered from it provided the deeply sampled blood TCRbeta repertoires that made up the dataset.

The CDR3 numbers 17 residues from cysteine through phenylalanine. Only CDR3 DNA is held: 51 bases, read in frame from base 1. The germline V gene (reference sequence) specifies SGHKS as CDR1 and YYEKEE as CDR2. At the junction V is shortened by 4 bases and J by 0 bases; bases outside the gene matches: 8. In the prospective study, participants were roughly 18 to 90 years old, resided in about two dozen geographic areas of the United States, and were enrolled through a virtual design. In the prospective study, cohorts were assigned on the basis of participant-reported clinical history obtained from a screening survey and a study questionnaire. In the prospective study, mobile phlebotomists collected whole blood, serum and a nasopharyngeal or oropharyngeal swab from each participant. Additional blood draws and questionnaires over an approximately two-month period could optionally be provided by prospective study participants. Before DNA extraction, blood samples from the prospective study were shipped at room temperature or frozen.

TCRbeta CDR3 regions were amplified from genomic DNA by means of the immunoSEQ Assay, a bias-controlled multiplex PCR. The original methods were these. Within the assay, amplification of reference gene primers was used to estimate how many nucleated cells each sample contained. To quantify the absolute abundance of each unique TCRbeta CDR3 rearrangement, sequence reads were collapsed and filtered. For each sample, productive Simpson clonality was calculated as the square root of Simpson's diversity index across productive rearrangements. This is the immuneACCESS table as TCRdb keeps it, with only in-frame sequences that have V and J called. A part of the clones is gone; compared with another copy, unresolved V genes explain less than half, and the rest is unexplained. V and J calls and clone size are those listed in that table; D and trimming were worked out from the DNA. Counted in this sample were more than 250,000 clones; roughly 90% of them appeared once. Jointly, the top ten make up 1.7% of the sample.

Comments on this clone: Its antigen is currently not known. No qualities accompany the bases; no much larger clone lies one base away.

What the authors observed across the whole study: How much clinical and demographic metadata was included differed by source and by participant, and the metadata was provided uncurated.

What was sequenced was PBMCs or T cells enriched from blood (not recorded which). This clonotype was sampled from a woman between 18 and 30 years old with acute COVID-19. The chain is made from TRBV5-5 and TRBJ1-5, with 9 central nucleotides matching TRBD1. The encoded CDR3 is CASSVSGTGNSNQPQHF. The DNA reads TGTGCCAGCAGCGTCTCCGGGACAGGGAATAGCAATCAGCCCCAGCATTTT. Outside the CDR3, residues come from the reference TRBV5-5 and TRBJ1-5 proteins, so the full variable domain is: DAGVTQSPTHLIKTRGQQVTLRCSPISGHKSVSWYQQVLGQGPQFIFQYYEKEERGRGNFPDRFSARQFPNYSSELNVNALLLGDSALYLCASSVSGTGNSNQPQHFGDGTRLSIL.